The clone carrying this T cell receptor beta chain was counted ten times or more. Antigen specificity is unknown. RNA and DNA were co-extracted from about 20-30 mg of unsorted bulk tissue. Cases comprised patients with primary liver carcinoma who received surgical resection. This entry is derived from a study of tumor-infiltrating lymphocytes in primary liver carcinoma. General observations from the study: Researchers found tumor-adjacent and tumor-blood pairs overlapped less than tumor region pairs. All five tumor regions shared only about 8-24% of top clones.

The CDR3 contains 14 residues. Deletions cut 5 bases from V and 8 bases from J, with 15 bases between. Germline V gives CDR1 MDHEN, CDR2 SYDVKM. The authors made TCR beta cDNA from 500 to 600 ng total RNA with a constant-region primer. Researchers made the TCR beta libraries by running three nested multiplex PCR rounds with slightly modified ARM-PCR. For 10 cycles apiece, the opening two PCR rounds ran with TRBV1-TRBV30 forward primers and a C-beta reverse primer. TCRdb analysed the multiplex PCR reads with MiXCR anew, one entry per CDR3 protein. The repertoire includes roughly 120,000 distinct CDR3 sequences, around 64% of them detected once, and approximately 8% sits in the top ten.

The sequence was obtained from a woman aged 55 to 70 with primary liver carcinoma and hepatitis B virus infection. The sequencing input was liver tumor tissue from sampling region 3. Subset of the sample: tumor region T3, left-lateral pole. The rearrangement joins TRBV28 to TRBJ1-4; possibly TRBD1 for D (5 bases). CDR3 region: CASSNRQGGEKLFF. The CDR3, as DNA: TGTGCCAGCAGTAATCGGCAGGGTGGAGAAAAACTGTTTTTT.